Sequencing of this T cell receptor (beta chain) was carried out in a study of blood T cell repertoires in COVID-19. Study-wide context: The samples span acute and convalescent COVID-19 from the United States, Italy and Spain. PBMCs, B-cell-depleted T cells, or T cells provided the cDNA or gDNA that made up the material.

This CDR3 is built from 15 residues. Germline lookup yields CDR1 MDHEN and CDR2 SYDVKM. The V gene end was trimmed by 4 bases and the J gene end by 2 bases; junction bases not matched to a gene: 3. Original handling: It was from reference gene primer amplification that nucleated cell counts were estimated. Some clones are missing from TCRdb's copy, which holds only in-frame ones; the method was immunoSEQ multiplex PCR. That table furnishes V, J and clone size, whereas the DNA furnished D and trimming. This sample has approximately 220,000 clones, with 80% to 85% found just once. The sample comprised peripheral blood. The receptor was derived from a woman aged 25 to 39 who had recovered from COVID-19. The genes are TRBV28 and TRBJ1-5, with TRBD1 identical over 9 bases. The CDR3 sequence is CASSYRDRGNQPQHF. The CDR3 bases are TGTGCCAGCAGTTACCGGGACAGGGGCAATCAGCCCCAGCATTTT. The full variable domain, with the rest looked up from reference TRBV28 and TRBJ1-5, is DVKVTQSSRYLVKRTGEKVFLECVQDMDHENMFWYRQDPGLGLRLIYFSYDVKMKEKGDIPEGYSVSREKKERFSLILESASTNQTSMYLCASSYRDRGNQPQHFGDGTRLSIL.